This TCR beta chain comes out of a study of blood T cell repertoires in COVID-19. Study-wide context: The analysed material was cDNA or gDNA that came from T cells, B-cell-depleted T cells, or PBMCs.

The table came from immunoSEQ multiplex PCR; TCRdb's copy has only in-frame clones and leaves some out. The table records 95,000 to 150,000 clones, around nine tenths of them present only once. Source material: peripheral blood. This sequence originates from a woman of 80 years or more with acute or convalescent COVID-19.

CDR3 in amino acids: CASSPSLAPGSYNEQFF. In DNA, the CDR3 is TGTGCCAGCAGTCCATCACTAGCCCCCGGCTCGTACAATGAGCAGTTCTTC. The chain joins TRBV27 to TRBJ2-1, with D possibly matching TRBD2 (6 bases). Germline V CDR1 and CDR2: MNHEY, SMNVEV (reference sequence). There are 17 residues in the CDR3. V was clipped by 5 bases and J by 4 bases, with 21 bases between them.